What follows describes a single TCR beta chain. Its antigen target is currently unknown. Base-call qualities are not available, and no considerably larger clone is one nucleotide away. From a lookup of the germline V gene, CDR1 and CDR2 are SGDLS and YYNGEE. V is cut by 0 bases and J by 8 bases, and the space between the germline ends is 11 bases. Measured from the cysteine to the phenylalanine, the CDR3 is 13 residues long. Only the CDR3 DNA is retained, 39 bases long and in frame from the first base. These data originate in a study of blood T cell repertoires in COVID-19 (dated by TCRdb to 2019 to 2021). As for the study more broadly: Collaborator samples came from the United States, Italy and Spain and covered acute and convalescent phases of COVID-19. The prospective study material was composed of cDNA or gDNA derived from T cells, B-cell-depleted T cells, or PBMCs. Deeply sampled blood TCRbeta repertoires from subjects exposed to, actively infected with, or recovered from COVID-19 were included in the dataset. The repertoires were released in a freely available public database meant as a resource for research on the immune response to SARS-CoV-2. Samples came from the ongoing ImmuneRACE study (first 160 participants) plus 1,254 subjects from 6 global collaborators. Sample metadata almost always included a de-identified subject ID, COVID-19 status, age in years and sex. Where HLA class I and class II types were available, the types were taken from metadata supplied by the sample provider, not from assay-based typing. Study-level results and caveats: How much clinical and demographic metadata was included differed by source and by participant, and the metadata was provided uncurated.

The collaborating institutions used their own protocols to collect whole blood in K2EDTA tubes. For TCRbeta analysis, collaborators shipped samples in one of three forms: frozen whole blood, isolated PBMCs, or DNA extracted from either of those sample types. TCRbeta CDR3 regions were amplified from genomic DNA using the immunoSEQ Assay, a bias-controlled multiplex PCR. The paper's data handling went like this. Within the assay, amplification of reference gene primers was used to estimate how many nucleated cells each sample contained. To quantify the absolute abundance of each unique TCRbeta CDR3 rearrangement, sequence reads were collapsed and filtered. For each sample, productive Simpson clonality was calculated as the square root of Simpson's diversity index across productive rearrangements. TCRdb re-hosts the immuneACCESS table, in-frame sequences only. Its copies lack some clones; in the studies checked, an unresolved V gene accounts for under half of them, and the cause for the rest is not known. Clonal size and the V and J genes are those of that table, whereas D and trimming came from the DNA. The table for this sample lists more than 150,000 clones; 80% of them were counted only once. Just over 0.55% of the sample is in the top ten clones.

The sequencing input was peripheral blood. The V and J genes are TRBV9 and TRBJ1-1, with the D gene not clear enough to name. The sequence was collected from a man in his sixties with acute or convalescent COVID-19. CDR3 protein: CASSVGEESEAFF. Read as DNA, the sequence is TGTGCCAGCAGCGTAGGAGAGGAATCGGAAGCTTTCTTT. Here the CDR3 is joined to the reference TRBV9 and TRBJ1-1 genes, and the full variable domain is: DSGVTQTPKHLITATGQRVTLRCSPRSGDLSVYWYQQSLDQGLQFLIQYYNGEERAKGNILERFSAQQFPDLHSELNLSSLELGDSALYFCASSVGEESEAFFGQGTRLTVV.